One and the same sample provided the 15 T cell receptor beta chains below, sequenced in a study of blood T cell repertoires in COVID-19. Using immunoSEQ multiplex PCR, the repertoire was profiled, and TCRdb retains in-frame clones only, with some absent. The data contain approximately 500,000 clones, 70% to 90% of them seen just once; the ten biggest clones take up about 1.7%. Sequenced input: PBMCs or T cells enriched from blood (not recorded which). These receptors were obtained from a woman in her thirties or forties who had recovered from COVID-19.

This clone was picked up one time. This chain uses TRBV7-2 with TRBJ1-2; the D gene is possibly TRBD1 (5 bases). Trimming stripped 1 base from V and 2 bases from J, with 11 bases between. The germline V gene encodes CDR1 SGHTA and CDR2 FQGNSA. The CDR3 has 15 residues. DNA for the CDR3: TGTGCCAGCAGCTTAGTCGGGGGAAAAAACTATGGCTACACCTTC. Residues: CASSLVGGKNYGYTF.

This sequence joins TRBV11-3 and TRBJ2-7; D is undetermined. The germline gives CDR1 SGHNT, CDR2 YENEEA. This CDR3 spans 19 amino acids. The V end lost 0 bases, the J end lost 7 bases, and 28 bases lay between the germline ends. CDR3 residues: CASSLERMRRGWPTGEQYF. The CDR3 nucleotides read TGTGCCAGCAGCTTAGAACGGATGAGGCGCGGTTGGCCCACCGGGGAGCAGTACTTC. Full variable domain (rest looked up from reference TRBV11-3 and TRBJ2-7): EAGVVQSPRYKIIEKKQPVAFWCNPISGHNTLYWYLQNLGQGPELLIRYENEEAVDDSQLPKDRFSAERLKGVDSTLKIQPAELGDSAVYLCASSLERMRRGWPTGEQYFGPGTRLTVT.

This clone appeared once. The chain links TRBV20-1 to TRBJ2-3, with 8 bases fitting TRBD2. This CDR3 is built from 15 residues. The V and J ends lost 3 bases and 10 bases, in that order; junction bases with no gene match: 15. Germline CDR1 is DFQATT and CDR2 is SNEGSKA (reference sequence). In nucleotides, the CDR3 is TGCAGTGCTAGTTTGCGGGAGGCCCCCTTTGGGTCGCAGTATTTT. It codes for CSASLREAPFGSQYF.

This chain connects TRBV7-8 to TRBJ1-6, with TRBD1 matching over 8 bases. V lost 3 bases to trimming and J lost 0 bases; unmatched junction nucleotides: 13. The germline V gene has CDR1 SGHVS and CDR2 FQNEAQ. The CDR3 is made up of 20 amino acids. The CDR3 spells CASSFDGQGPRSSYNSPLHF. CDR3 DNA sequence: TGTGCCAGCAGCTTTGACGGACAGGGACCTCGAAGCTCCTATAATTCACCCCTCCACTTT.

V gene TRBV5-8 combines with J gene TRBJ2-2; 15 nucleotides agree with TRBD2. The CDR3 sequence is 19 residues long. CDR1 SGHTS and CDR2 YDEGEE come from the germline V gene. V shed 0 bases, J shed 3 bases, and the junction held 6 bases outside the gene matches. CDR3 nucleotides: TGTGCCAGCAGCTTGGCGTATCGGACTAGCGGGAGGGACACCGGGGAGCTGTTTTTT. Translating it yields CASSLAYRTSGRDTGELFF.

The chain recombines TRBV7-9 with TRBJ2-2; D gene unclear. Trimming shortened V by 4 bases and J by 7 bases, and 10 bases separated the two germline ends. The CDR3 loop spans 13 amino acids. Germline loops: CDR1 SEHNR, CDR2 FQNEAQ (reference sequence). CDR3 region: CASSYTLGGELFF. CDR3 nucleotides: TGTGCCAGCAGCTATACTCTCGGCGGGGAGCTGTTTTTT.

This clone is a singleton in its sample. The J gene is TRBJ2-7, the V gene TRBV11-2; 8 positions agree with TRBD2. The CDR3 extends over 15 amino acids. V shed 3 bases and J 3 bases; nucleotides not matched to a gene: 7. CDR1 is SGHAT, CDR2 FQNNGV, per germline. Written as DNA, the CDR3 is TGTGCCAGCAGCTTTGGAGCGGGAGATATCTACGAGCAGTACTTC. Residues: CASSFGAGDIYEQYF.

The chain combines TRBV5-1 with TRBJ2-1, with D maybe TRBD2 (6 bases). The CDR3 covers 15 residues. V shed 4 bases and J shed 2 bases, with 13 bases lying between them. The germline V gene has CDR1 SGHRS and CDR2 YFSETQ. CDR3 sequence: CASSARDSAYNEQFF. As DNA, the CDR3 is TGCGCCAGCAGCGCTCGGGACTCCGCCTACAATGAGCAGTTCTTC.

The CDR3 bases are TGTGCCAGTACCACGGATCCCGGGACAGCGAACACCGGGGAGCTGTTTTTT. Translated, it gives CASTTDPGTANTGELFF. This chain links TRBV19 with TRBJ2-2; 7 bases are shared with TRBD1. Unmatched junction bases numbered 11, after V lost 7 bases and J lost 0 bases. CDR3 length: 17 amino acids. Germline CDR1 and CDR2: LNHDA and SQIVND (reference sequence).

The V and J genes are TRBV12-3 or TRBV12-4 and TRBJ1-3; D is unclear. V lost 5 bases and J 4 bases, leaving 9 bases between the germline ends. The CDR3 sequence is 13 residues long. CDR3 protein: CASSEQSGNTIYF. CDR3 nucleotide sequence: TGTGCCAGCAGTGAACAGAGCGGAAACACCATATATTTT.

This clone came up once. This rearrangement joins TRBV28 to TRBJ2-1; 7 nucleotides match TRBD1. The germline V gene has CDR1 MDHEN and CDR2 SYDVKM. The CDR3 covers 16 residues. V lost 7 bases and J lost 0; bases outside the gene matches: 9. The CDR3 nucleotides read TGTGCCAGCATCACAACAGGGGCTAGCTCCTACAATGAGCAGTTCTTC. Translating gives CASITTGASSYNEQFF.

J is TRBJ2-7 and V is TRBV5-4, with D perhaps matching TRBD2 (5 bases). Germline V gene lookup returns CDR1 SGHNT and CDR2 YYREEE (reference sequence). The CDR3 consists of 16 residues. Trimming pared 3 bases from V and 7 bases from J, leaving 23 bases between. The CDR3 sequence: CASSSLDGVGAHEQYF. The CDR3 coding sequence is TGTGCCAGCAGCTCCCTTGACGGGGTGGGAGCTCATGAGCAGTACTTC.

The chain's CDR3 is CASSPIAGAYNEQFF. The CDR3 DNA is TGTGCCAGCAGTCCTATAGCGGGGGCTTACAATGAGCAGTTCTTC. The chain is built from TRBV6-4 and TRBJ2-1; TRBD2 aligns across 9 bases. Germline V gives CDR1 MRHNA, CDR2 SNTAGT. J was trimmed by 4 bases and V by 5 bases; bases with no gene match: 6. This CDR3 spans 15 amino acids.

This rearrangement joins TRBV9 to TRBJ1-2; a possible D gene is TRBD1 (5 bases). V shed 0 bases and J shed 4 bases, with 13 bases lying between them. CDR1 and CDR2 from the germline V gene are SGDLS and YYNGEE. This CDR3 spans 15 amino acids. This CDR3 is CASSVDFGGSYGYTF. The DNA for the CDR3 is TGTGCCAGCAGCGTAGATTTCGGGGGGTCCTATGGCTACACCTTC.

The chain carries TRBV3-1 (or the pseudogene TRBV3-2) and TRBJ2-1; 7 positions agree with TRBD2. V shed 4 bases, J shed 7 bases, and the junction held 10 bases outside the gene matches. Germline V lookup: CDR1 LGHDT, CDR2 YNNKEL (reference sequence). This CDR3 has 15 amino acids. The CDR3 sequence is CASSPGGSGLNEQFF. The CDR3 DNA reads TGTGCCAGCAGCCCCGGCGGGAGTGGGTTGAATGAGCAGTTCTTC.